The clone carrying this TCR beta chain showed up many times. A library prepared for alpha chains yielded this beta chain as an off-target read; its size is of little meaning. As to time point: sample taken at primary tumor resection. Unsorted samples of tumor, nontumor lung or frozen PBMC had their whole RNA sequenced. The 60 to 90 donors had untreated early-stage non-small cell lung cancer. This entry comes from a study of spatial heterogeneity in lung cancer. Across the whole study: A consistent excess of beta-chain over alpha-chain sequences was detected. Within raw reads, each unique TCR and UMI combination appeared on average more than ten times.

The library protocol tagged each TCR cDNA with a unique molecular identifier. TCRdb used MiXCR to reprocess the 5' RACE reads, holding one entry per CDR3 protein. This repertoire shows about 13,000 distinct CDR3 sequences, 5.2% found once; its top ten account for about two fifths. Germline CDR1 and CDR2: SGHAT and FQNNGV. This CDR3 region has 16 residues. The junction had 6 bases not matched to a gene; V was cut back by 1 base and J by 2 bases. This TCR was recovered from a human donor with early-stage non-small cell lung cancer. Sequencing was performed on lung tumor tissue, taken at surgery. The chain couples TRBV11-2 to TRBJ2-3; 7 positions agree with TRBD2. The CDR3 spells CASSLVGGSPTDTQYF. The CDR3 region has the DNA TGTGCCAGCAGCTTAGTGGGGGGGTCCCCCACAGATACGCAGTATTTT.